The clone carrying this T cell receptor beta chain is labeled medium-sized. Antigen unknown. This table comes from immunoSEQ multiplex PCR, and its TCRdb copy is limited to in-frame clones, with some not included. Altogether 75,000 to 100,000 clones are present, roughly 79% being singletons, with the ten largest covering approximately 15%. The V and J ends lost 0 bases and 4 bases respectively, with 5 bases between them. The CDR3 length is 12 residues. CDR1 SGHNT and CDR2 YYREEE come from the germline V gene (reference sequence). Each patient relapsed following autologous stem cell transplantation, and prior brentuximab vedotin exposure differed. These data belong to a study of PD-1 blockade in classical Hodgkin lymphoma. Study-wide results and caveats: Significantly greater TCR diversity emerged by C4D1 in CD4+ cells but not CD8+ cells.

The receptor was isolated from a human donor with classical Hodgkin lymphoma. The chain uses TRBV5-4 and TRBJ2-7, with unresolved D. This material consisted of peripheral blood mononuclear cells (PBMCs), taken before the second cycle of nivolumab. CDR3 loop: CASSLEKYEQYF. The DNA of the CDR3 is TGTGCCAGCAGCTTGGAAAAGTACGAGCAGTACTTC.